This TCR beta chain was sequenced during a study of T-cell memory formation after mild COVID-19. As for the study in general: For the most part, TCR clusters were specific to one donor. Findings of the study overall: Clones that got smaller from day 15 to 85 had even CD4/CD8, while clones growing later tipped toward CD4+.

Note on this clonotype: Its target is not known.

In TCRdb, the 5' RACE reads were re-called with MiXCR into one record per CDR3 protein. The sample holds roughly 450,000 distinct CDR3 sequences; 15% to 20% are singletons and the top ten take approximately 13%. This CDR3 has 16 residues. The sample taken for sequencing was PBMCs or a T cell subset sorted from them (not recorded which). The receptor was isolated from an adult woman who had mild COVID-19 (a few samples of this study predate the infection). Cell type and time point are not known. The J gene is TRBJ2-7, the V gene TRBV21-1; the D call of TRBD2 is as the table states it, not checked on the DNA. TRBV21-1 is labeled a pseudogene. CDR3 nucleotides: TGTGCCAGCAGCCCTGGACTAGCGGGAGACAAGAACGAGCAGTACTTC. It yields the protein CASSPGLAGDKNEQYF.